The 22 T cell receptor beta chains presented below share a single source sample, sequenced in a study of T-cell memory formation after mild COVID-19. Each CDR3 protein gets one entry after TCRdb re-called the 5' RACE reads with MiXCR. The sample shows over 150,000 distinct CDR3 sequences, 10% to 15% of them seen only once. Sequencing was carried out using PBMCs or a T cell subset sorted from them (not recorded which). The receptors derive from a man aged 18 to 30 who had mild COVID-19 (a few samples of this study predate the infection). Cell type and time point are not known.

The chain couples TRBV7-9 to TRBJ2-1, with D hard to call. V was shortened by 3 bases and J by 7 bases, with 16 bases between the two germline ends. Germline V lookup: CDR1 SEHNR, CDR2 FQNEAQ (reference sequence). The CDR3 is 15 residues long. The CDR3 region is CASSFFLASSNEQFF. Here the CDR3 DNA reads TGTGCCAGCAGCTTTTTCTTGGCGTCTAGTAATGAGCAGTTCTTC.

The V and J genes are TRBV2 and TRBJ1-2; D is undetermined. V was clipped by 1 base and J by 7 bases, with 10 bases between them. This CDR3 contains 13 residues. The germline V gene has CDR1 SNHLY and CDR2 FYNNEI. The CDR3 bases are TGTGCCAGCAGTGAAGGTCCTGGAGGTGGCTACACCTTC. Its protein is CASSEGPGGGYTF.

This clonotype was seen at least ten times. V and J are TRBV3-1 and TRBJ2-3; TRBD2 matches 11 bases. This CDR3 region has 16 residues. Germline CDR1 reads LGHDT; CDR2 reads YNNKEL (reference sequence). Germline trimming cut 5 bases from V and 1 base from J; bases unmatched to any gene: 5. CDR3 protein: CASSFVAGGGTDTQYF. CDR3 DNA sequence: TGTGCCAGCAGCTTCGTAGCGGGGGGGGGCACAGATACGCAGTATTTT.

The chain is built from TRBV5-1 and TRBJ2-2, with 7 bases matching TRBD1. V dropped 0 bases and J dropped 6; count of bases not matched to a gene: 8. The CDR3 runs 16 residues. CDR1 is SGHRS and CDR2 is YFSETQ in the germline V gene. The CDR3: CASSLDPNRGAGELFF. The CDR3 DNA is TGCGCCAGCAGCTTGGACCCGAACAGGGGCGCCGGGGAGCTGTTTTTT.

This clonotype was found a few times. The V gene is TRBV15, the J gene TRBJ2-1, with TRBD1 matching 9 bases. J was trimmed by 7 bases and V by 4 bases; bases with no gene match: 11. CDR3 length: 16 residues. Germline CDR1 LNHNV, CDR2 YYDKDF (reference sequence). The CDR3 DNA reads as TGTGCCACCAGCAAGGGACGGGGGACAGGGTCTAATGAGCAGTTCTTC. It encodes CATSKGRGTGSNEQFF.

The rearrangement uses TRBV29-1 and TRBJ1-1; perhaps TRBD1 as D (6 bases). The CDR3 is made up of 13 amino acids. Trimming removed 6 bases from V and 4 bases from J, with 15 bases in between. The germline CDR1 and CDR2 sequences are SQVTM and ANQGSEA. CDR3 sequence: CSVSRGVGTEAFF. As DNA, the CDR3 is TGCAGCGTATCCAGGGGTGTCGGCACTGAAGCTTTCTTT.

This clonotype was picked up many times. The gene calls are TRBV12-3 or TRBV12-4 and TRBJ2-3, with D possibly TRBD1 on 6 matching bases. V was clipped by 5 bases and J by 0 bases, with 12 bases between them. This CDR3 spans 15 amino acids. CDR3 residues: CASSPTGSSTDTQYF. Written as DNA, the CDR3 is TGTGCCAGCAGTCCCACAGGGTCTAGCACAGATACGCAGTATTTT.

This clonotype has just a few counts. The chain couples TRBV5-1 to TRBJ2-7; D is perhaps TRBD1 (6 bases). The CDR3 loop spans 13 amino acids. V lost 4 bases to trimming and J lost 0 bases, with 8 bases between them. Germline V CDR1 and CDR2: SGHRS, YFSETQ. The CDR3 DNA sequence: TGCGCCAGCAGCCTACAGGGCTCCTACGAGCAGTACTTC. It yields the protein CASSLQGSYEQYF.

This clonotype was seen a handful of times. The chain joins TRBV7-2 to TRBJ2-7, with D possibly matching TRBD2 (6 bases). Germline V lookup: CDR1 SGHTA, CDR2 FQGNSA. Trimming stripped 2 bases from V and 0 bases from J, with 11 bases between. The CDR3 contains 15 residues. CDR3 nucleotide sequence: TGTGCCAGCAGCTTACAGCGGGCTTCCTCCTACGAGCAGTACGTC. Protein product: CASSLQRASSYEQYV.

The chain is built from TRBV20-1 and TRBJ1-6; the match to TRBD1 covers 9 bases. The CDR3 spans 17 residues. Per the germline V gene, CDR1 is DFQATT and CDR2 is SNEGSKA (reference sequence). V was clipped by 0 bases and J by 5 bases; unmatched bases: 8. The CDR3 reads CSARDTGQGFHNSPLHF. The CDR3, as DNA: TGCAGTGCTAGAGACACCGGACAGGGGTTTCATAATTCACCCCTCCACTTT.

V gene TRBV28 combines with J gene TRBJ2-2, with D tentatively TRBD1 or TRBD2 (5 bases each). CDR3 size: 16 residues. Trimming stripped 5 bases from V and 0 bases from J, with 13 bases between. CDR1 MDHEN and CDR2 SYDVKM come from the germline V gene. CDR3 protein: CASSLIGDANTGELFF. DNA for the CDR3: TGTGCCAGCAGTCTTATCGGGGACGCGAACACCGGGGAGCTGTTTTTT.

The V call is TRBV11-3, the J call TRBJ2-1; D call uncertain. Trimming left V 3 bases short and J 7 bases short, with 10 bases between. The CDR3 totals 13 residues. Germline lookup yields CDR1 SGHNT and CDR2 YENEEA. The CDR3 nucleotides are TGTGCCAGCAGCTTGGGTGAGGTGAATGAGCAGTTCTTC. Translated: CASSLGEVNEQFF. The complete variable domain, with remaining parts taken from reference TRBV11-3 and TRBJ2-1, reads EAGVVQSPRYKIIEKKQPVAFWCNPISGHNTLYWYLQNLGQGPELLIRYENEEAVDDSQLPKDRFSAERLKGVDSTLKIQPAELGDSAVYLCASSLGEVNEQFFGPGTRLTVL.

This clonotype was counted a few times. J is TRBJ1-2 and V is TRBV29-1, with D perhaps matching TRBD1 (6 bases). V was clipped by 4 bases and J by 4 bases, with 10 bases between them. The CDR3 runs 12 residues. Per germline, CDR1 SQVTM and CDR2 ANQGSEA. The DNA for the CDR3 is TGCAGCGTTGGGGACACCGCCTATGGCTACACCTTC. The encoded protein is CSVGDTAYGYTF.

The chain has TRBV12-3 or TRBV12-4 and TRBJ2-2; 7 nucleotides align to TRBD1. V shed 4 bases and J 6 bases; nucleotides not matched to a gene: 2. CDR3 length: 13 residues. The CDR3 DNA sequence: TGTGCCAGCAGTTCCGACAGGGCCGGGGAGCTGTTTTTT. The encoded protein is CASSSDRAGELFF.

This rearrangement joins TRBV4-1 to TRBJ2-1; 10 bases map to TRBD1. V was clipped by 4 bases and J by 4 bases; unmatched bases: 7. The CDR3 length is 16 residues. CDR1 MGHRA and CDR2 YSYEKL come from the germline V gene. The CDR3 bases are TGCGCCAGCAGCCCCAGGGGGACAGGGGCGTACAATGAGCAGTTCTTC. Translating it yields CASSPRGTGAYNEQFF.

The J gene is TRBJ2-5, the V gene TRBV7-2; 10 nucleotides agree with TRBD1. This CDR3 spans 14 amino acids. J gave up 5 bases and V 8 bases, and 8 bases lay outside the gene matches. In germline, CDR1 is SGHTA, CDR2 FQGNSA. The DNA for the CDR3 is TGTGCCAGCGGAAGACAGGGGGCGAGGGAGACCCAGTACTTC. Its translation is CASGRQGARETQYF. Variable domain in full (rest from reference TRBV7-2 and TRBJ2-5): GAGVSQSPSNKVTEKGKDVELRCDPISGHTALYWYRQSLGQGLEFLIYFQGNSAPDKSGLPSDRFSAERTGGSVSTLTIQRTQQEDSAVYLCASGRQGARETQYFGPGTRLLVL.

The chain has TRBV18 and TRBJ2-7; 8 bases are a match to TRBD1. This CDR3 has 15 residues. The V gene's germline CDR1 is KGHSH and CDR2 LQKENI. V gave up 0 bases and J gave up 1 base; unmatched junction bases: 2. CDR3 region: CASSPPGQESYEQYF. The DNA for the CDR3 is TGTGCCAGCTCACCACCGGGACAGGAGTCCTACGAGCAGTACTTC.

This clonotype was counted only a few times. This chain connects TRBV5-1 to TRBJ2-1; 9 nucleotides match TRBD2. The CDR3 is 16 amino acids. Germline V gives CDR1 SGHRS, CDR2 YFSETQ. V trimming: 3 bases; J trimming: 7 bases; junction bases outside the gene matches: 11. As DNA, the CDR3 is TGCGCCAGCAGCTCCCTAGCGGGGCCGGTAGGGAATGAGCAGTTCTTC. This codes for CASSSLAGPVGNEQFF.

The J gene is TRBJ1-5, the V gene TRBV20-1; the D gene is possibly TRBD1 (5 bases). The germline V and J ends were trimmed by 3 bases and 3 bases, with 15 bases remaining between them. Germline values: CDR1 DFQATT, CDR2 SNEGSKA (reference sequence). The CDR3 spans 15 residues. CDR3 protein: CSARGLGSVNQPQHF. The CDR3 DNA follows: TGCAGTGCTAGGGGACTGGGATCGGTCAATCAGCCCCAGCATTTT.

The chain carries TRBV18 and TRBJ1-1; no firm D call. CDR1 is KGHSH, CDR2 LQKENI, per germline. Trimming took 0 bases from V and 1 from J, leaving 12 bases between them. This CDR3 is 16 amino acids long. CDR3 sequence: CASSPPSERRNTEAFF. The CDR3 region has the DNA TGTGCCAGCTCACCACCGTCCGAACGCCGGAACACTGAAGCTTTCTTT.

CDR3 nucleotides: TGTGCCAGCAGCTTGACAGCCTACGAGCAGTACTTC. It translates to CASSLTAYEQYF. The chain couples TRBV5-4 to TRBJ2-7; the D is unclear. From germline, CDR1 is SGHNT and CDR2 YYREEE (reference sequence). This CDR3 has 12 residues. Trimming left V 1 base short and J 2 bases short, with 4 bases between.

This clonotype has a count of ten or more. This chain uses TRBV29-1 with TRBJ2-1, with D possibly being TRBD1 (6 bases). The CDR3 loop spans 17 amino acids. Germline V gives CDR1 SQVTM, CDR2 ANQGSEA. Trimming removed 4 bases from V and 0 bases from J, with 19 bases in between. The CDR3 DNA reads TGCAGCGTTGTCCCCACCCCGACAGGCAGCTCCTACAATGAGCAGTTCTTC. Translated: CSVVPTPTGSSYNEQFF.